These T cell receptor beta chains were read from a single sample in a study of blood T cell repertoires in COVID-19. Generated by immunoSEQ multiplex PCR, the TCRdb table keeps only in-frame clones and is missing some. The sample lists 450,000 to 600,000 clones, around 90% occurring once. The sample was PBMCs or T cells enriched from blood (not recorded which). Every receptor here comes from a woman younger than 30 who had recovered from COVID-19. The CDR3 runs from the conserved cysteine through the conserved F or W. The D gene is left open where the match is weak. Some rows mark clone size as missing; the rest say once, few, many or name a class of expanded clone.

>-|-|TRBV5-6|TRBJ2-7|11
TGTGCCAGCAGTTCGGTTTTGGAGCAGTACTTC
CASSSVLEQYF
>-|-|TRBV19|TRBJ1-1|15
TGTGCCAGTAGGATAAGTATCACGGGGTCCACTGAAGCTTTCTTT
CASRISITGSTEAFF
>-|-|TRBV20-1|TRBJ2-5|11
TGCAGTGCTAGCTTCGTTCTTACCCAGTACTTC
CSASFVLTQYF
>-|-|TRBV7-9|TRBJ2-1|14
TGTGCCAGCGCGCTGGAGGGGGCATATAATGAGCAGTTCTTC
CASALEGAYNEQFF
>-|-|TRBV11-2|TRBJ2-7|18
TGTGCCAGCAGCCCTCTGGACAGGAATCGCGGGGAAACTTACGAGCAGTACTTC
CASSPLDRNRGETYEQYF
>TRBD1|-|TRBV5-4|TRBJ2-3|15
TGTGCCAGCAGCGAGGACAGGGTCGGCACAGATACGCAGTATTTT
CASSEDRVGTDTQYF
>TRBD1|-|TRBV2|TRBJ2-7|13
TGTGCCAGCAGTGTAGACAGGGTCTACGAGCAGTACTTC
CASSVDRVYEQYF
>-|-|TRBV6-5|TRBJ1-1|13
TGTGCCATAAGGTCGGGGATCAACACTGAAGCTTTCTTT
CAIRSGINTEAFF
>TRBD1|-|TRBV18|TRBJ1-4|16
TGTGCCAGCTCACAATCGAGGACAGGGGTGAATGAAAAACTGTTTTTT
CASSQSRTGVNEKLFF
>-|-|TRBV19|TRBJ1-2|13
TGTGCCAGTAGTTTTAGGGAGAACTATGGCTACACCTTC
CASSFRENYGYTF
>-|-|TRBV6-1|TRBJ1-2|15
TGTGCCAGCAGTGAAAAAGGGGTTCTGAACTATGGCTACACCTTC
CASSEKGVLNYGYTF
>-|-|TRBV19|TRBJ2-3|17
TGTGCCAGTAGTATCCGGCAGGGGAGCTCTAGCACAGATACGCAGTATTTT
CASSIRQGSSSTDTQYF
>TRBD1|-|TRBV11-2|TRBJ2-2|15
TGTGCCAGCAGCCCGAGGGACAGGGACACCGGGGAGCTGTTTTTT
CASSPRDRDTGELFF
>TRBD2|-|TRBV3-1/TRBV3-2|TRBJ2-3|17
TGTGCCAGCAGCCAGGTTCGAGCGGGGACCCTCACAGATACGCAGTATTTT
CASSQVRAGTLTDTQYF
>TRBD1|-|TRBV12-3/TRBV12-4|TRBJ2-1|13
TGTGCCACCTCAACAGGGGGACGGGATGAGCAGTTCTTC
CATSTGGRDEQFF
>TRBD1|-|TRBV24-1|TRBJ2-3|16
TGTGCCACCAGTGAGTCGGGACAGGGGGATTTGGATACGCAGTATTTT
CATSESGQGDLDTQYF
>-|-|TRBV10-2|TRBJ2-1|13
TGCGCCAGCAGTGAGAACGCGAACAATGAGCAGTTCTTC
CASSENANNEQFF
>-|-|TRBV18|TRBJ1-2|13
TGTGCCAGCTCACCGGACAGCGTCTATGGCTACACCTTC
CASSPDSVYGYTF
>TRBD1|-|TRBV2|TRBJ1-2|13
TGTGCCAGCAGTGGGAGCAGGGGGGATGGCTACACCTTC
CASSGSRGDGYTF
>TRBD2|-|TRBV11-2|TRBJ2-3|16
TGTGCCAGCAGCTTAGGTGCGGGACTAGCAACAGATACGCAGTATTTT
CASSLGAGLATDTQYF
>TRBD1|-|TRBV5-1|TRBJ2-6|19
TGCGCCAGCAGCTTTTTGGGACAGGGGCAGAACTCTGGGGCCAACGTCCTGACTTTC
CASSFLGQGQNSGANVLTF
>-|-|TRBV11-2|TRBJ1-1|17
TGTGCCAGCAGCTCCCAACAGGGACCCCTTGGGAACACTGAAGCTTTCTTT
CASSSQQGPLGNTEAFF
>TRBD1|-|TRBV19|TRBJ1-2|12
TGTGCCAGCCCCCGACAGGGCAGAGTCTACACCTTC
CASPRQGRVYTF
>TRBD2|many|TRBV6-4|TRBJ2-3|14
TGTGCCAGCAGTGACAGCGGGGGGGCAGATACGCAGTATTTT
CASSDSGGADTQYF
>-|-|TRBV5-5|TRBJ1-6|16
TGTGCCAGCAGCTTGGGGGCTCTCTCCTATAATTCACCCCTCCACTTT
CASSLGALSYNSPLHF
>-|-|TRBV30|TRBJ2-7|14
TGTGCCTGGAGAAGCCGGGGTAGGAGCTACGAGCAGTACTTC
CAWRSRGRSYEQYF
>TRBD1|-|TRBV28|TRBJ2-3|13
TGTGCCACCCCGCATAAGTGCCGGGACAGGCCGTATTTT
CATPHKCRDRPYF
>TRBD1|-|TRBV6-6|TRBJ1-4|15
TGTGCCAGCAGTCCCCGACAGGGGGCTGATGAAAAACTGTTTTTT
CASSPRQGADEKLFF
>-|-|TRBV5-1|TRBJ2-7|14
TGCGCCAGCAGCTTACTGGCAGACACGAGCGAGCAGTACTTC
CASSLLADTSEQYF
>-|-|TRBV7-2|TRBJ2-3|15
TGTGCCAGCAGCTTAGCACAGGCCGGCACAGATACGCAGTATTTT
CASSLAQAGTDTQYF
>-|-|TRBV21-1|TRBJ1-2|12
TGTGCCAGCAGGGGACACCGATATGGCTACACCTTC
CASRGHRYGYTF
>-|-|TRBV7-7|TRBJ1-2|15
TGTGCTAGCAGCCCAGGGACAACCGCGCTGTATGGCTACACCTTC
CASSPGTTALYGYTF